The entry below describes one T cell receptor beta chain. Its antigen is not known. The source of the sample is a study of chemoradiotherapy in HPV16-positive cancers. The study's findings and limits: HPV-specific T cells were functionally defined from only a couple of HPV16-positive patients. Non-HPV-specific T cells did not expand in tumors during treatment, whereas candidate HPV-specific clones and E7-related motifs did. HPV-responsive T-cell expansion during chemoradiotherapy was linked to improved recurrence-free survival in HPV16-positive patients.

Generated by immunoSEQ multiplex PCR, the TCRdb table keeps only in-frame clones and is missing some. The top ten hold approximately 19% of the sample, which has around 6,600 clones, about three quarters seen once. The CDR3 consists of 15 residues. Between the trimmed V and J ends, which lost 0 bases and 1 base, there was a span of 10 bases. CDR1 is SGHRS and CDR2 is YFSETQ in the germline V gene. Repertoires were sampled repeatedly during chemoradiotherapy. The TCR sequence derives from a human donor with HPV-associated anogenital cancer. The sample was acquired from a patient who underwent chemoradiotherapy. The chain recombines TRBV5-1 with TRBJ1-1; TRBD1 is a possible D gene (5 bases). The CDR3 DNA reads as TGCGCCAGCAGCTTGGATGGCAGGGAGAACACTGAAGCTTTCTTT. Encoded protein: CASSLDGRENTEAFF.